This T cell receptor beta chain was obtained from a study of cytomegalovirus exposure and HLA in healthy donors. The study's findings and limits: Upon later analysis, HLA-associated TCR beta chains proved more clonally expanded than other, equally common chains. Later analysis showed most CMV-associated TCR beta chains appearing HLA-restricted. Researchers left out some V segments, among them TRBV6-2 and TRBV6-3, as indistinguishable. A later analysis linked a missense DCLRE1C variant to TCR beta V- and J-gene trimming.

Remarks on this clone: What it binds is not known.

The germline V gene encodes CDR1 MNHEY and CDR2 SVGAGI. The CDR3 contains 13 residues. The trim removed 7 bases at V and 5 bases at J, leaving 2 bases unmatched. Vbeta (60) and Jbeta (13) primers were used in the PCR. Clones were sequenced by immunoSEQ multiplex PCR, and TCRdb holds only the in-frame ones, with some missing. The table lists 95,000 or so clones, about three quarters of them singletons. The sample taken for sequencing was PBMCs. The J gene is TRBJ1-5, the V gene TRBV6-5; 10 bases match TRBD1. This sequence was found in a woman aged 45-65 years in good health and CMV-seropositive. The chain's CDR3 is CASKDRGDQPQHF. In DNA, the CDR3 is TGTGCCAGCAAGGACAGGGGGGATCAGCCCCAGCATTTT.